The T cell receptor beta chain under discussion was sequenced for a study of blood T cell repertoires in COVID-19. As for the study in general: Whether acute or convalescent, the COVID-19 samples came from the United States, Italy and Spain. T cells, B-cell-depleted T cells, or PBMCs supplied cDNA or gDNA.

This clone was observed a few times. From germline, CDR1 is WSHSY and CDR2 SAAADI. V shed 7 bases and J 4 bases; nucleotides not matched to a gene: 20. The CDR3 spans 18 residues. Assay used: immunoSEQ multiplex PCR; TCRdb lists only in-frame clones, some missing. The sample lists around 170,000 clones, approximately 74% occurring once. This rearrangement joins TRBV10-2 to TRBJ2-7; 9 bases are shared with TRBD1. The sequencing input was peripheral blood. The TCR was taken from a woman aged 80 or over with acute or convalescent COVID-19. CDR3 DNA: TGCGCCAGCACTAATACATTACGGGCCGGGACAGGGAGGTACGAGCAGTACTTC. Encoded protein: CASTNTLRAGTGRYEQYF.